Listed here are 26 T cell receptor beta chains from one sample, sequenced in a study of cytomegalovirus exposure and HLA in healthy donors. Use of 60 Vbeta and 13 Jbeta primers characterized the PCR. TCRdb's table, derived via immunoSEQ multiplex PCR, lists solely in-frame clones and lacks some. The sample holds 250,000 to 350,000 clones; about nine tenths are singletons and the top ten take 3% to 4%. Material: PBMCs. The receptors were gathered from a man aged 35-49 years in good health and CMV-seropositive.

The chain joins TRBV6-6 to TRBJ2-3; D perhaps matches TRBD2 (6 bases). Trimming left V 2 bases short and J 2 bases short, with 11 bases between. Germline V gene lookup returns CDR1 MNHNY and CDR2 SVGAGI (reference sequence). The CDR3 totals 15 residues. CDR3 in amino acids: CASSYGAGTTDTQYF. CDR3 nucleotides: TGTGCCAGCAGTTACGGGGCGGGAACCACAGATACGCAGTATTTT.

This chain uses TRBV27 with TRBJ1-2, with a possible D match to TRBD1 (6 bases). The V end was cut by 6 bases, the J end by 4 bases, with 15 bases between. This CDR3 is built from 14 residues. CDR1 and CDR2 (germline): MNHEY, SMNVEV (reference sequence). CDR3 loop: CASSPGVTPYGYTF. DNA for the CDR3: TGTGCCAGCAGCCCAGGGGTCACCCCCTATGGCTACACCTTC.

The V call is TRBV5-1, the J call TRBJ1-1; TRBD1 aligns across 10 bases. Germline V lookup: CDR1 SGHRS, CDR2 YFSETQ. This CDR3 is 14 amino acids long. Trimming took 9 bases from V and 0 from J; bases not matched to a gene: 5. CDR3 nucleotide sequence: TGCGCCACCGGGACAGGGGACTTGAACACTGAAGCTTTCTTT. Its translation is CATGTGDLNTEAFF.

V usage is TRBV6-6 and J usage is TRBJ2-7; perhaps TRBD1 as D (6 bases). Germline-derived CDR1 and CDR2 are MNHNY and SVGAGI (reference sequence). The CDR3 extends over 14 amino acids. With 4 bases removed from V and 0 bases from J, the gap between germline ends came to 10 bases. CDR3 sequence reads: CASSFVGGSYEQYF. CDR3 sequence (DNA): TGTGCCAGCAGTTTTGTAGGGGGCTCCTACGAGCAGTACTTC.

The chain has TRBV7-9 and TRBJ2-7, with D unresolved. V gave up 5 bases and J gave up 1 base, with 9 bases separating them. From germline, CDR1 is SEHNR and CDR2 FQNEAQ (reference sequence). The CDR3 has 13 residues. The CDR3 is CASSPVQSYEQYF. CDR3 sequence (DNA): TGTGCCAGCAGCCCGGTACAGTCCTACGAGCAGTACTTC.

V and J are TRBV5-8 and TRBJ2-7; D gene unclear. CDR3 size: 11 residues. Germline V lookup: CDR1 SGHTS, CDR2 YDEGEE. The V gene lost 6 bases and the J gene lost 6 bases, with 10 bases spanning the gap. The CDR3 DNA reads TGTGCCAGCACGAGAGTCACCGAGCAGTACTTC. This sequence encodes CASTRVTEQYF.

This clone appeared a few times. The chain joins TRBV27 to TRBJ2-1; possibly TRBD1 for D (5 bases). Germline V gene lookup returns CDR1 MNHEY and CDR2 SMNVEV (reference sequence). The CDR3 sequence is 15 residues long. Trimming left V 5 bases short and J 6 bases short, with 17 bases between. In DNA form, the CDR3 reads TGTGCCAGCAGTCAGGGCCTCTCGGATCTCAATGAGCAGTTCTTC. As protein: CASSQGLSDLNEQFF.

This clone was observed a few times. This chain connects TRBV6-8 to TRBJ1-1; a possible D gene is TRBD1 (5 bases). Trimming took off 2 bases at V and 10 bases at J, with 11 bases between the two ends. The length of the CDR3 is 12 residues. Per germline, CDR1 MNHGY and CDR2 SAAAGT. CDR3 residues: CASSYPQGIAFF. The CDR3, as DNA: TGTGCCAGCAGTTACCCCCAGGGAATAGCTTTCTTT.

The V call is TRBV6-4, the J call TRBJ2-1, with D possibly being TRBD2 (6 bases). The CDR3 extends over 15 amino acids. Germline V gene data show CDR1 as MRHNA and CDR2 as SNTAGT. Trimming took 3 bases from V and 1 from J, leaving 10 bases between them. CDR3 DNA: TGTGCCAGCAGTGAGGGCGGGGCTTCCTACAATGAGCAGTTCTTC. Its protein is CASSEGGASYNEQFF.

The chain joins TRBV19 to TRBJ2-7; 10 bases fit TRBD1. CDR1 is LNHDA, CDR2 SQIVND, per germline (reference sequence). CDR3 length: 13 amino acids. V gave up 7 bases and J gave up 4 bases; unmatched junction bases: 4. The CDR3 bases are TGTGCCAGTAAGGGGACAGGGGAATACGAGCAGTACTTC. Its protein product is CASKGTGEYEQYF.

The chain is built from TRBV28 and TRBJ2-3; D call uncertain. Germline V lookup: CDR1 MDHEN, CDR2 SYDVKM. Trimming took 7 bases from V and 1 from J, leaving 15 bases between them. The CDR3 sequence is 15 residues long. The CDR3: CASNNPPFGTDTQYF. CDR3 sequence (DNA): TGTGCCAGCAACAATCCGCCTTTCGGCACAGATACGCAGTATTTT.

This clone was found once. This chain connects TRBV9 to TRBJ1-1, with 9 bases aligning to TRBD1. CDR1 and CDR2 from the germline V gene are SGDLS and YYNGEE. The CDR3 totals 16 residues. V lost 1 base to trimming and J lost 6 bases; unmatched junction nucleotides: 10. In DNA, the CDR3 is TGTGCCAGCAGCGTACGAGGACAGGGGAAAGGGGCTGAAGCTTTCTTT. It yields the protein CASSVRGQGKGAEAFF.

This clone was detected once. V gene TRBV19 combines with J gene TRBJ1-1; D is undetermined. The CDR3 runs 15 residues. Germline CDR1 and CDR2: LNHDA and SQIVND (reference sequence). V lost 5 bases to trimming and J lost 1 base, with 14 bases between them. The CDR3 reads CASSGPRSENTEAFF. The CDR3 DNA sequence: TGTGCCAGTAGTGGGCCCAGGTCGGAGAACACTGAAGCTTTCTTT.

The chain recombines TRBV5-1 with TRBJ2-1, with 11 positions matching TRBD2. Germline values: CDR1 SGHRS, CDR2 YFSETQ. Trimming cost V 3 bases and J 7 bases; bases outside gene matches: 9. The length of the CDR3 is 16 residues. Here the CDR3 reads CASSSLAGGLKNEQFF. CDR3 in DNA: TGCGCCAGCAGCTCCTTAGCGGGAGGGCTGAAGAATGAGCAGTTCTTC.

This rearrangement joins TRBV18 to TRBJ2-7, with 8 bases identical to TRBD2. J was trimmed by 6 bases and V by 1 base; bases with no gene match: 5. The CDR3 runs 14 residues. Germline V lookup: CDR1 KGHSH, CDR2 LQKENI. The CDR3 coding sequence is TGTGCCAGCTCACCACGGCCCGGGAGGGGCGAGCAGTACTTC. Translating gives CASSPRPGRGEQYF.

V and J are TRBV14 and TRBJ2-7; 7 bases are a match to TRBD2. The germline CDR1 and CDR2 sequences are SGHDN and FVKESK. CDR3 length equals 13 residues. Unmatched junction bases numbered 0, after V lost 1 base and J lost 3 bases. CDR3 in DNA: TGTGCCAGCAGCCAAGCGGGAGGCTACGAGCAGTACTTC. This sequence encodes CASSQAGGYEQYF.

In nucleotides, the CDR3 is TGTGCCAGCTCACCCCCGGGGTGGTCTAATGAAAAACTGTTTTTT. As protein: CASSPPGWSNEKLFF. V is TRBV18 and J is TRBJ1-4; D gene uncertain. V was pared by 3 bases and J by 3 bases, with 11 bases between. The CDR3 length is 15 residues. Germline assignment: CDR1 KGHSH and CDR2 LQKENI. Full variable domain (missing parts from reference TRBV18 and TRBJ1-4): NAGVMQNPRHLVRRRGQEARLRCSPMKGHSHVYWYRQLPEEGLKFMVYLQKENIIDESGMPKERFSAEFPKEGPSILRIQQVVRGDSAAYFCASSPPGWSNEKLFFGSGTQLSVL.

The V and J genes are TRBV6-5 and TRBJ2-5, with D unresolved. The V end was cut by 5 bases, the J end by 5 bases, with 6 bases between. The CDR3 spans 11 residues. CDR1 is MNHEY and CDR2 is SVGAGI in the germline V gene. The CDR3 coding sequence is TGTGCCAGCAGTAAGAGGGAGACCCAGTACTTC. Translated: CASSKRETQYF.

This sequence joins TRBV27 and TRBJ1-5, with D possibly TRBD1 on 6 matching bases. There are 15 residues in the CDR3. The germline V and J ends were trimmed by 4 bases and 4 bases, with 14 bases remaining between them. Germline CDR1 MNHEY, CDR2 SMNVEV (reference sequence). The CDR3 here is CASSSQGGRNQPQHF. The CDR3 coding sequence is TGTGCCAGCAGTTCACAGGGTGGCAGGAATCAGCCCCAGCATTTT.

The V and J genes are TRBV28 and TRBJ2-1, with 10 bases identical to TRBD2. Unmatched junction bases numbered 9, after V lost 6 bases and J lost 4 bases. The CDR3 has 16 residues. CDR1 is MDHEN and CDR2 is SYDVKM in the germline V gene. CDR3 residues: CASSNPGLAVYNEQFF. The CDR3 bases are TGTGCCAGCAGCAATCCAGGACTAGCGGTTTACAATGAGCAGTTCTTC.

The chain has TRBV7-2 and TRBJ2-5; D not certain. The end of the DNA aligns better with TRBJ2-7, so the J call may be wrong. This CDR3 is 14 amino acids long. Per germline, CDR1 SGHTA and CDR2 FQGNSA. The CDR3: CASSLAEIDYEQYF. The CDR3 DNA is TGTGCCAGCAGCTTAGCCGAGATCGACTACGAGCAGTACTTC.

The chain uses TRBV10-2 and TRBJ2-7; the match to TRBD2 covers 11 bases. Germline V gene lookup returns CDR1 WSHSY and CDR2 SAAADI. The CDR3 runs 15 residues. J gave up 0 bases and V 5 bases, and 3 bases lay outside the gene matches. The CDR3 loop is CASSRLAGTSYEQYF. CDR3 coding DNA: TGCGCCAGCAGTCGACTAGCGGGAACCTCCTACGAGCAGTACTTC.

The V gene is TRBV5-1, the J gene TRBJ2-3; D might be TRBD1 (6 bases). The CDR3 is 14 residues long. Per germline, CDR1 SGHRS and CDR2 YFSETQ. With 0 bases removed from V and 2 bases from J, the gap between germline ends came to 7 bases. The CDR3 bases are TGCGCCAGCAGCTTGGGACAGGACACAGATACGCAGTATTTT. The encoded protein is CASSLGQDTDTQYF.

The chain employs TRBV15 and TRBJ1-2; D not certain. Trimming stripped 0 bases from V and 0 bases from J, with 17 bases between. Germline-derived CDR1 and CDR2 are LNHNV and YYDKDF (reference sequence). The CDR3 totals 18 residues. CDR3 coding DNA: TGTGCCACCAGCAGAGATAAGCGGCCCGAACTATCTAACTATGGCTACACCTTC. It yields the protein CATSRDKRPELSNYGYTF.

The rearrangement uses TRBV10-3 and TRBJ2-5, with TRBD1 identical over 9 bases. The length of the CDR3 is 15 residues. Germline values: CDR1 ENHRY, CDR2 SYGVKD. V gave up 6 bases and J gave up 5 bases; unmatched junction bases: 10. The CDR3 DNA is TGTGCCATCAGCCGGACAGGGGATGGCGGGGAGACCCAGTACTTC. This sequence encodes CAISRTGDGGETQYF.

The V and J genes are TRBV28 and TRBJ1-1; D unclear. The germline gives CDR1 MDHEN, CDR2 SYDVKM. The V end was cut by 3 bases, the J end by 3 bases, with 17 bases between. The CDR3 contains 16 residues. CDR3 region: CASSLYAPAAYTEAFF. CDR3 DNA: TGTGCCAGCAGTTTGTACGCCCCGGCGGCGTACACTGAAGCTTTCTTT.